This T cell receptor beta chain was recorded in a study of T cells in Graves' hyperthyroidism and ophthalmopathy. Study-level findings and limits: Blood also contained most expanded thyroid clonotypes above 0.001.

Stability of Graves' hyperthyroidism was defined as absent ophthalmopathy progression within 18 months. Trimming cost V 4 bases and J 7 bases, with 13 bases left between them. CDR1 is DFQATT and CDR2 is SNEGSKA in the germline V gene (reference sequence). The CDR3 contains 12 residues. RNA transcripts provided the source from which TCR beta CDR3 regions were amplified. The HTBI primer set drove a first-round RT-PCR of the TCR CDR3. TCRdb recomputed calls from the multiplex PCR reads with MiXCR, one row per CDR3 protein. This table has approximately 700,000 distinct CDR3 sequences, about a sixth appearing once. This clonotype was seen ten or more times. Its antigen remains unidentified.

Sample: blood. The rearrangement joins TRBV20-1 to TRBJ2-5; tentatively, D is TRBD2 (5 bases). The source of this sequence is a man aged 18 to 29 with Graves' hyperthyroidism. The CDR3 DNA reads as TGCAGTGCTACGCCATGGCGGGCGACCCAGTACTTC. Protein sequence: CSATPWRATQYF.